This TCR beta chain was profiled in a study of blood T cell repertoires in COVID-19. Seattle patients were enrolled while actively infected and followed longitudinally. The CDR3 is 17 amino acids. Per the germline V gene, CDR1 is SGDLS and CDR2 is YYNGEE. The V end was cut by 4 bases, the J end by 2 bases, with 22 bases between. The data were produced by immunoSEQ multiplex PCR, yet TCRdb's version contains in-frame clones alone and is incomplete. This table holds around 140,000 clones, roughly nine tenths found once. The clonotype comes from a man younger than 30 with COVID-19, enrolled during active disease. This chain links TRBV9 with TRBJ2-7; a possible D gene is TRBD2 (6 bases). The sample taken for sequencing was peripheral blood. CDR3 residues: CASSHDPLSGGPYEQYF. DNA of the CDR3: TGTGCCAGCAGCCATGACCCCCTTAGCGGTGGGCCCTACGAGCAGTACTTC.